The 8 T cell receptor beta chains below all came from one sample that was sequenced in a study of radiotherapy plus CTLA-4 blockade in lung cancer. Sequencing used immunoSEQ multiplex PCR; TCRdb keeps in-frame clones, though not all of them. The sample records some 100,000 clones, roughly 74% being singletons. The source material was peripheral blood, sampled from a patient treated with radiotherapy plus ipilimumab. The origin of the receptors is a human donor with non-small cell lung cancer who had a partial response to radiotherapy plus ipilimumab.

The CDR3 region is CASSLVWRAGGPRSYNEQFF. The CDR3 region has the DNA TGTGCCAGCAGTTTAGTGTGGCGAGCGGGAGGGCCTCGCTCCTACAATGAGCAGTTCTTC. The J gene is TRBJ2-1, the V gene TRBV28; TRBD2 matches at 10 bases. From germline, CDR1 is MDHEN and CDR2 SYDVKM. CDR3 length equals 20 residues. V shed 2 bases, J shed 0 bases, and the junction held 13 bases outside the gene matches.

Written as DNA, the CDR3 is TGTGCCAGCAGTTACTCGATTATCGGGAGCTCCTACGAGCAGTACTTC. Translating it yields CASSYSIIGSSYEQYF. The chain combines TRBV6-5 with TRBJ2-7; possible D gene TRBD2, 6 bases. Germline V CDR1 and CDR2: MNHEY, SVGAGI. The V and J ends lost 0 bases and 0 bases respectively, with 12 bases between them. The CDR3 extends over 16 amino acids.

The chain recombines TRBV7-9 with TRBJ2-7, with D perhaps matching TRBD2 (6 bases). CDR1 SEHNR and CDR2 FQNEAQ come from the germline V gene (reference sequence). V lost 1 base to trimming and J lost 3 bases, with 13 bases between them. This CDR3 has 15 amino acids. The CDR3 coding sequence is TGTGCCAGCAGCTTAGTACCTAGCGAAGACTACGAGCAGTACTTC. It codes for CASSLVPSEDYEQYF.

This chain links TRBV28 with TRBJ2-1; TRBD2 is a possible D gene (5 bases). The CDR3 spans 15 residues. The germline V and J ends were trimmed by 2 bases and 6 bases, with 14 bases remaining between them. Germline assignment: CDR1 MDHEN and CDR2 SYDVKM. CDR3 loop: CASSLGRVSGNEQFF. DNA for the CDR3: TGTGCCAGCAGTTTAGGGAGAGTCTCGGGCAATGAGCAGTTCTTC.

The chain links TRBV12-5 to TRBJ1-5; D unresolved. V gave up 1 base and J gave up 6 bases, with 4 bases separating them. The CDR3 is 12 residues long. CDR1 and CDR2 from the germline V gene are LGHNT and FRNRAP. Here the CDR3 DNA reads TGTGCTAGTGGTTTGGGGCTTCAGCCCCAGCATTTT. Translated, it gives CASGLGLQPQHF.

The chain recombines TRBV7-8 with TRBJ2-1; D is uncertain. The V end lost 1 base, the J end lost 9 bases, and 16 bases lay between the germline ends. This CDR3 comprises 15 residues. Germline values: CDR1 SGHVS, CDR2 FQNEAQ. The CDR3 DNA follows: TGTGCCAGCAGCTTAGGGCAGAAATTGTATGGTGAGCAGTTCTTC. Its protein product is CASSLGQKLYGEQFF.

CDR3 in amino acids: CASSSRDKNTEAFF. The CDR3 DNA reads TGTGCCAGCAGCTCCCGGGACAAGAACACTGAAGCTTTCTTT. The chain carries TRBV11-3 and TRBJ1-1, with D tentatively TRBD1 (6 bases). The CDR3 sequence is 14 residues long. V lost 4 bases to trimming and J lost 1 base, with 10 bases between them. Germline V gene sequence: CDR1 SGHNT, CDR2 YENEEA.

Only a few counts were recorded for this clone. The chain carries TRBV6-6 and TRBJ2-2; possibly TRBD2 for D (6 bases). Trimming cost V 0 bases and J 0 bases, with 8 bases left between them. The CDR3 runs 16 residues. Germline V gene data show CDR1 as MNHNY and CDR2 as SVGAGI (reference sequence). CDR3 region: CASSYSWDSNTGELFF. DNA for the CDR3: TGTGCCAGCAGTTACTCGTGGGACTCGAACACCGGGGAGCTGTTTTTT.